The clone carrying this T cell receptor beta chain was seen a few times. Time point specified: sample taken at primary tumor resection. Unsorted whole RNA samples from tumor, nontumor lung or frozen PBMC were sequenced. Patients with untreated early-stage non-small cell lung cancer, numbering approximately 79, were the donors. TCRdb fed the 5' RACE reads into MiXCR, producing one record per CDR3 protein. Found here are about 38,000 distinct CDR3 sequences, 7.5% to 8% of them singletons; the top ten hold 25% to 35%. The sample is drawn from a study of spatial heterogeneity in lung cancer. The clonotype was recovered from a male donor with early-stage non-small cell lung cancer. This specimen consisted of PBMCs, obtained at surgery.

The CDR3 DNA follows: TGTGCCAGTAGCCAAGACCGCCAGGGAGGGGAAGCTTTCTTT. Protein: CASSQDRQGGEAFF. V is TRBV19 and J is TRBJ1-1; possibly TRBD1 for D (5 bases). The CDR3 contains 14 residues. The germline gives CDR1 LNHDA, CDR2 SQIVND (reference sequence). The germline V and J ends were trimmed by 6 bases and 8 bases, with 19 bases remaining between them.